Listed below are T cell receptor beta chains from one sample, sequenced in a study of CD8 T cells in ankylosing spondylitis. TCRdb reanalysed the 5' RACE reads using MiXCR and keeps one entry per CDR3 protein. The sample includes roughly 220,000 distinct CDR3 sequences, roughly 18% seen only once; the top ten take roughly 43%. The sample was blood, either unsorted or a sorted T cell fraction (not recorded which). The receptors were gathered from a male donor with ankylosing spondylitis. The CDR3 runs from the conserved cysteine through the conserved F or W. A D gene is named only where the DNA matches it firmly. Expanded clones are given a class, and other clones once, few, many or no size at all.

V gene	J gene	D gene	clone size	CDR3 protein	CDR3 DNA
TRBV5-1	TRBJ1-2	.	few	CASSLGWTEEGYTF	TGCGCCAGCAGCTTGGGATGGACAGAAGAGGGCTACACCTTC
TRBV6-2/TRBV6-3	TRBJ2-5	TRBD1	few	CASTDRGRETQYF	TGTGCCAGCACCGACAGGGGCCGAGAGACCCAGTACTTC
TRBV5-4	TRBJ2-1	.	.	CASSQIDSGNEQFF	TGTGCCAGCAGCCAAATAGACAGCGGCAATGAGCAGTTCTTC
TRBV30	TRBJ1-4	.	.	CAWSGFGQPDEKLFF	TGTGCCTGGAGTGGATTTGGACAGCCAGATGAAAAACTGTTTTTT
TRBV19	TRBJ2-1	TRBD2	few	CASKTSGSLYNEQFF	TGTGCCAGTAAAACTAGCGGGAGCCTTTACAATGAGCAGTTCTTC
TRBV7-3	TRBJ2-1	TRBD2	few	CASSLSGSGGPNYNEQFF	TGTGCCAGCAGCTTAAGCGGTAGCGGGGGGCCCAATTACAATGAGCAGTTCTTC
TRBV12-3/TRBV12-4	TRBJ1-1	TRBD1	few	CASSLLGTGAHREAFF	TGTGCCAGCAGTTTATTGGGGACAGGGGCCCATAGGGAAGCTTTCTTT
TRBV6-1	TRBJ2-7	.	.	CASSEYGFYEQYF	TGTGCCAGCAGTGAATATGGGTTCTACGAGCAGTACTTC
TRBV5-1	TRBJ2-3	.	few	CASSSVAADTQYF	TGCGCCAGCAGCTCCGTCGCGGCAGATACGCAGTATTTT
TRBV4-2	TRBJ2-7	.	.	CASSQVPEAPYEQYF	TGTGCCAGCAGCCAAGTTCCGGAGGCCCCCTACGAGCAGTACTTC
TRBV3-1	TRBJ2-3	.	many	CASSRQERDTQYF	TGTGCCAGCAGCCGACAAGAGCGGGATACGCAGTATTTT
TRBV20-1	TRBJ2-3	.	few	CSAGRIIGDSTDTQYF	TGCAGTGCTGGGCGGATTATAGGGGATAGCACAGATACGCAGTATTTT
TRBV30	TRBJ1-2	.	few	CAWSPTDGYTF	TGTGCCTGGAGTCCGACAGACGGCTACACCTTC
TRBV12-3/TRBV12-4	TRBJ2-7	.	few	CASRHLGTQQYF	TGTGCCAGCAGACATCTCGGGACCCAGCAGTACTTC
TRBV12-5	TRBJ2-5	TRBD1	.	CASGWSGGQQETQYF	TGTGCTAGTGGTTGGAGTGGGGGACAGCAAGAGACCCAGTACTTC
TRBV28	TRBJ1-5	.	.	CASSLRFQPQHF	TGTGCCAGCAGCCTCAGGTTTCAGCCCCAGCATTTT
TRBV7-9	TRBJ1-2	.	many	CASSSGHTYGYTF	TGTGCCAGCAGCTCGGGACATACCTATGGCTACACCTTC
TRBV7-8	TRBJ2-1	.	few	CASSWVRGSYNEQFF	TGTGCCAGCAGCTGGGTCCGGGGCTCCTACAATGAGCAGTTCTTC
TRBV4-3	TRBJ1-2	TRBD1	.	CASSWGTGGSNYGYTF	TGCGCCAGCAGCTGGGGGACAGGGGGCTCCAACTATGGCTACACCTTC
TRBV3-1	TRBJ1-1	.	few	CASSQADSTMNTEAFF	TGTGCCAGCAGCCAAGCCGACAGCACCATGAACACTGAAGCTTTCTTT
TRBV9	TRBJ2-2	.	.	CASSVWGARDTGELFF	TGTGCCAGCAGCGTATGGGGGGCGCGGGACACCGGGGAGCTGTTTTTT
TRBV20-1	TRBJ2-1	.	few	CSASASSVVYNEQFF	TGCAGTGCTAGTGCTTCTAGCGTAGTCTACAATGAGCAGTTCTTC
TRBV7-9	TRBJ2-1	.	.	CASTTRTDYNEQFF	TGTGCCAGCACGACCCGGACGGATTACAATGAGCAGTTCTTC
TRBV12-5	TRBJ2-7	.	few	CASGLALGEQYF	TGTGCTAGTGGTTTGGCCCTTGGCGAGCAGTACTTC
TRBV12-3/TRBV12-4	TRBJ1-3	.	few	CASSFLGGYLSGNTIYF	TGTGCCAGCAGTTTTCTAGGCGGCTATCTTTCTGGAAACACCATATATTTT